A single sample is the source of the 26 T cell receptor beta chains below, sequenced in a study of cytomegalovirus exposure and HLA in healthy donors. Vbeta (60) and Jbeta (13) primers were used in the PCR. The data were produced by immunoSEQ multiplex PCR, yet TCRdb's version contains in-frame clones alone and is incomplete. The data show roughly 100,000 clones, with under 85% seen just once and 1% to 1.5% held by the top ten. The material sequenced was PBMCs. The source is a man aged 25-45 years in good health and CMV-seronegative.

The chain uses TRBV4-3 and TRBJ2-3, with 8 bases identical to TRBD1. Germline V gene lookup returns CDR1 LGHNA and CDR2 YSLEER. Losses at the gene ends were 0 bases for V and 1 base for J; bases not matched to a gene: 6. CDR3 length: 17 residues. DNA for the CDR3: TGCGCCAGCAGCCAAGATTTCTGGGGACAGGGCACAGATACGCAGTATTTT. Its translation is CASSQDFWGQGTDTQYF.

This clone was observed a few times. The CDR3 reads CASRLAGETQYF. The DNA for the CDR3 is TGTGCCAGCAGATTAGCGGGAGAGACCCAGTACTTC. This chain joins TRBV28 and TRBJ2-5; 7 positions agree with TRBD2. The CDR3 has 12 residues. V gave up 6 bases and J gave up 4 bases; unmatched junction bases: 2. In germline, CDR1 is MDHEN, CDR2 SYDVKM.

The CDR3: CASSEVEGTEAFF. The CDR3 nucleotides read TGTGCCAGCAGTGAGGTGGAGGGTACTGAAGCTTTCTTT. V gene TRBV25-1 combines with J gene TRBJ1-1, with D unclear. The germline CDR1 and CDR2 sequences are MGHDK and SYGVNS. Trimming removed 3 bases at V and 5 bases at J, with 10 bases between. This CDR3 is 13 amino acids long.

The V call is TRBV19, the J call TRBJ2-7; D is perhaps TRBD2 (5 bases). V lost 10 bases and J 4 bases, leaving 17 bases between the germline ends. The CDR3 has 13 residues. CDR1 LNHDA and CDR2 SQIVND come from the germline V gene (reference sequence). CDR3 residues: CATAASSGYEQYF. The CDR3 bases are TGTGCCACCGCGGCTAGCTCTGGGTACGAGCAGTACTTC.

The CDR3 region is CASSQDSSSGAYEQYF. CDR3 coding DNA: TGCGCCAGCAGCCAAGATAGCTCGAGCGGGGCCTACGAGCAGTACTTC. This chain connects TRBV4-3 to TRBJ2-7, with 7 bases that match TRBD2. V shed 0 bases and J 2 bases; nucleotides not matched to a gene: 7. The CDR3 is made up of 16 amino acids. Germline V CDR1 and CDR2: LGHNA, YSLEER.

This CDR3 is CASSQRVATGLPYEQYF. CDR3 nucleotide sequence: TGCGCCAGCAGCCAACGTGTTGCTACGGGACTACCCTACGAGCAGTACTTC. This chain links TRBV4-3 with TRBJ2-7; 7 bases line up with TRBD2. In germline, CDR1 is LGHNA, CDR2 YSLEER. This CDR3 region has 17 residues. Trimming cost V 2 bases and J 2 bases; bases outside gene matches: 12.

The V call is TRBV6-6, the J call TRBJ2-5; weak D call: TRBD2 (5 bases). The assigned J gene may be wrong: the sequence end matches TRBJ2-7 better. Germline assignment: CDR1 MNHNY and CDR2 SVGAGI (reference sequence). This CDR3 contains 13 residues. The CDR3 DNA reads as TGTGCGACCGCGGGTGGAAGCTCCTACGAGCAGTACTTC. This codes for CATAGGSSYEQYF.

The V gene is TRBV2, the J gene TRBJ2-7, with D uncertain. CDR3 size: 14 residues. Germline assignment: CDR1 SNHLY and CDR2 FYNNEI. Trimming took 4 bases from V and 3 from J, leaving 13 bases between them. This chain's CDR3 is CASSGRNENYEQYF. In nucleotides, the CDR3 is TGTGCCAGCAGTGGGAGAAACGAGAACTACGAGCAGTACTTC.

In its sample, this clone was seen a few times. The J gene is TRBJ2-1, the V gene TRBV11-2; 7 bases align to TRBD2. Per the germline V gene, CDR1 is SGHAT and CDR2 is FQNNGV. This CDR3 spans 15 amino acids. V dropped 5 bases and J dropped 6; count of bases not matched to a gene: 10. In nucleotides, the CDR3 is TGTGCCAGCAGCCCTTTAAAGGGAGGGCGCAATGAGCAGTTCTTC. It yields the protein CASSPLKGGRNEQFF.

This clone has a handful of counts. DNA for the CDR3: TGTGCCAGCAGCACCTATGAAAAGGAGGGCTGCTTTGGCAATCAGCCCCAGCATTTT. Translated, it gives CASSTYEKEGCFGNQPQHF. V and J are TRBV21-1 and TRBJ1-5. TRBV21-1 is a pseudogene locus. The CDR3 consists of 19 residues.

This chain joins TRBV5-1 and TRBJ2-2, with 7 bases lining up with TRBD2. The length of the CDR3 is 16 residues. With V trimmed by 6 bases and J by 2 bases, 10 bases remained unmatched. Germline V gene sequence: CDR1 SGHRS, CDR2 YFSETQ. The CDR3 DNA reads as TGCGCCAGCACCATATTGACTAGCACCAACACCGGGGAGCTGTTTTTT. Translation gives CASTILTSTNTGELFF.

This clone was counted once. CDR3 sequence: CATSARQGTGELFF. CDR3 DNA: TGTGCCACCAGCGCCCGACAGGGCACCGGGGAGCTGTTTTTT. The genes are TRBV15 and TRBJ2-2; 7 bases agree with TRBD1. The CDR3 contains 14 residues. V was clipped by 5 bases and J by 4 bases; unmatched bases: 4. Germline-derived CDR1 and CDR2 are LNHNV and YYDKDF (reference sequence).

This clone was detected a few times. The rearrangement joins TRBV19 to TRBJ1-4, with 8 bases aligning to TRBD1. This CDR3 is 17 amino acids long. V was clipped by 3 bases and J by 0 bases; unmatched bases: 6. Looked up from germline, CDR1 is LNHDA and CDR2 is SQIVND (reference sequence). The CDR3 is CASSIRTGKPTNEKLFF. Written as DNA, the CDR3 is TGTGCCAGTAGTATTAGGACAGGGAAACCAACTAATGAAAAACTGTTTTTT.

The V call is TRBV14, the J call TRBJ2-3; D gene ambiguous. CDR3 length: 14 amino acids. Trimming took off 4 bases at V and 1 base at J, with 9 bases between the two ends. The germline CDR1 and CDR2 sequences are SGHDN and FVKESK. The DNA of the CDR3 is TGTGCCAGCAGCCGTGAGCTGGGCACAGATACGCAGTATTTT. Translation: CASSRELGTDTQYF.

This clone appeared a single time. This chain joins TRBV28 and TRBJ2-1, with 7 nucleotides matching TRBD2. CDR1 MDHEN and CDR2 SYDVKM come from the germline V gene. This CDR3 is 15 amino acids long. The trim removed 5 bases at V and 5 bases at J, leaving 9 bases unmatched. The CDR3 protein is CASSLPGRGNNEQFF. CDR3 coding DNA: TGTGCCAGCAGTCTCCCGGGGAGGGGCAACAATGAGCAGTTCTTC. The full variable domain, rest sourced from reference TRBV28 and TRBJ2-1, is DVKVTQSSRYLVKRTGEKVFLECVQDMDHENMFWYRQDPGLGLRLIYFSYDVKMKEKGDIPEGYSVSREKKERFSLILESASTNQTSMYLCASSLPGRGNNEQFFGPGTRLTVL.

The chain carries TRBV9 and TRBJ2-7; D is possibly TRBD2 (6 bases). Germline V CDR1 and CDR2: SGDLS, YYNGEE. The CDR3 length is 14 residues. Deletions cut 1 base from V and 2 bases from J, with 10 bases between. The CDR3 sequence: CASSVSPGAYEQYF. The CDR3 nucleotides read TGTGCCAGCAGCGTATCCCCGGGGGCCTACGAGCAGTACTTC.

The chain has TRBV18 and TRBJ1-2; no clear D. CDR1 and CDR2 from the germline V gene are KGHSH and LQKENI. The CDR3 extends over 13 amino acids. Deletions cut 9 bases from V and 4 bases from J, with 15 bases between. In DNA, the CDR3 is TGTGCCAGTGCAGGCCCGGAGGTCTATGGCTACACCTTC. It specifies CASAGPEVYGYTF. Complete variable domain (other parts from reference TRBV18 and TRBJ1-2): NAGVMQNPRHLVRRRGQEARLRCSPMKGHSHVYWYRQLPEEGLKFMVYLQKENIIDESGMPKERFSAEFPKEGPSILRIQQVVRGDSAAYFCASAGPEVYGYTFGSGTRLTVV.

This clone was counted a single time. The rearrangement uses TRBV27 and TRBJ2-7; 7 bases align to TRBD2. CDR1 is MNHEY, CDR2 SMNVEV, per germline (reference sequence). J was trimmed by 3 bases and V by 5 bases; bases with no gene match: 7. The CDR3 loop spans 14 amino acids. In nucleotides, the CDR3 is TGTGCCAGCAGTAATCGGGGAGGGAACTACGAGCAGTACTTC. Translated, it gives CASSNRGGNYEQYF.

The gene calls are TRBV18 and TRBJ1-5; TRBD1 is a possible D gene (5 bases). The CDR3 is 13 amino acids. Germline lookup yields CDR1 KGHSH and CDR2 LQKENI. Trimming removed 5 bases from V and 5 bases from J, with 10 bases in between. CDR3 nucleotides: TGTGCCAGCTCAAAAGCACAGGATCAGCCCCAGCATTTT. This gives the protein CASSKAQDQPQHF.

The CDR3 DNA reads as TGTGCCTGGGGGGCCTCTGGAAACACCATATATTTT. Amino acids: CAWGASGNTIYF. The chain uses TRBV30 and TRBJ1-3, with a weak D call TRBD1 (5 bases). The germline V and J ends were trimmed by 5 bases and 0 bases, with 5 bases remaining between them. There are 12 residues in the CDR3. Germline V gene lookup returns CDR1 GTSNPN and CDR2 SVGIG (reference sequence).

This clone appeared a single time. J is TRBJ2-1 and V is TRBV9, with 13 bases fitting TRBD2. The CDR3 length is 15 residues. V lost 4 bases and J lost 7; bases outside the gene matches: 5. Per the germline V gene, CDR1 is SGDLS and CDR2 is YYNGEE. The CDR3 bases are TGTGCCAGCAGCAAACTAGCGGGGGGGCTGAATGAGCAGTTCTTC. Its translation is CASSKLAGGLNEQFF.

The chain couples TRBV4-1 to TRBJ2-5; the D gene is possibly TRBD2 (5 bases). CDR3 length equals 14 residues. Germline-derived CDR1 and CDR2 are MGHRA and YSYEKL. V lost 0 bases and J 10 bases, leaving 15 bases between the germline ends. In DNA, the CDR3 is TGCGCCAGCAGCCAAGAGGTTACTAGAGAAGACCAGTACTTC. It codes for CASSQEVTREDQYF.

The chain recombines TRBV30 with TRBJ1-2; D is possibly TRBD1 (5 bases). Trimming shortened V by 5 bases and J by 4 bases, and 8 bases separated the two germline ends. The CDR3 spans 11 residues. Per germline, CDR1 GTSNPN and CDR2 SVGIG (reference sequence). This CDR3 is CAWGDSYGYTF. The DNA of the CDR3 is TGTGCCTGGGGAGACAGCTATGGCTACACCTTC.

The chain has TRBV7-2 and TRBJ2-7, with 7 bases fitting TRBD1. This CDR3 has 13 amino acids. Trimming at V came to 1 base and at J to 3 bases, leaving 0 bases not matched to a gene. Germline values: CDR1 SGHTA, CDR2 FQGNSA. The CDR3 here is CASSLDRGYEQYF. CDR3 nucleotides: TGTGCCAGCAGCTTAGACAGGGGCTACGAGCAGTACTTC. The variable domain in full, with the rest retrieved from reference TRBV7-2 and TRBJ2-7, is GAGVSQSPSNKVTEKGKDVELRCDPISGHTALYWYRQSLGQGLEFLIYFQGNSAPDKSGLPSDRFSAERTGGSVSTLTIQRTQQEDSAVYLCASSLDRGYEQYFGPGTRLTVT.

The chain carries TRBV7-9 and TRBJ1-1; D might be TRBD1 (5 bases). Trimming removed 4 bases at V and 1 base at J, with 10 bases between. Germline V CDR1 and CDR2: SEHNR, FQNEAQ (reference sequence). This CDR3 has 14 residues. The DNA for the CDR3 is TGTGCCAGCAGCTCTGGACAAACGAACACTGAAGCTTTCTTT. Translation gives CASSSGQTNTEAFF.

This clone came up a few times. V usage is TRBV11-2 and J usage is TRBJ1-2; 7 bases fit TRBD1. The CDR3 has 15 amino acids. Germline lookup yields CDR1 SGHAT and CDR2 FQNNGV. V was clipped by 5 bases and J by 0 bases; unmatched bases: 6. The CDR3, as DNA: TGTGCCAGCAGCCGAGACAGGGTAGCTAACTATGGCTACACCTTC. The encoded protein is CASSRDRVANYGYTF.